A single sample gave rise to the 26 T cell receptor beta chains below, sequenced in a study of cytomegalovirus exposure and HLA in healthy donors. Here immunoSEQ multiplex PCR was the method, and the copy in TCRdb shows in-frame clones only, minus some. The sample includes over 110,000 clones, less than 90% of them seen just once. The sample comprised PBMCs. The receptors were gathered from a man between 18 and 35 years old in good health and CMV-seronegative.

In nucleotides, the CDR3 is TGTGCCAGCAGCCTACAGGACCAAGAGACCCAGTACTTC. Translation gives CASSLQDQETQYF. The chain has TRBV6-5 and TRBJ2-5; a possible D gene is TRBD1 (5 bases). Germline lookup yields CDR1 MNHEY and CDR2 SVGAGI. With 6 bases removed from V and 0 bases from J, the gap between germline ends came to 8 bases. This CDR3 is built from 13 residues.

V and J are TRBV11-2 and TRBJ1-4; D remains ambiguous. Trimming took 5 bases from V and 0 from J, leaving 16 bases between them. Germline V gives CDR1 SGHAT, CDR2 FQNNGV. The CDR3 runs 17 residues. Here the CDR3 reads CASSPINPGATNEKLFF. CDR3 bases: TGTGCCAGCAGCCCAATCAACCCCGGGGCAACTAATGAAAAACTGTTTTTT.

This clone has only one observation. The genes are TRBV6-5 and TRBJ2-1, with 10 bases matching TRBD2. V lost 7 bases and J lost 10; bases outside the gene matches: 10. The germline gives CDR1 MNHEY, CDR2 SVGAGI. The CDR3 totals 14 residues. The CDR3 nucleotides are TGTGCCAGCACCCCGAGCGGGGGGGCGTTAGAGCAGTTCTTC. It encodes CASTPSGGALEQFF.

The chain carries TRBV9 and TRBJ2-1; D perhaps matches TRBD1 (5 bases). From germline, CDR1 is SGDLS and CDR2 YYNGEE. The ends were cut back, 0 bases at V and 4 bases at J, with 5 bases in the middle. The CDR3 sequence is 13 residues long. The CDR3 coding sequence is TGTGCCAGCAGCGTAGGGACATACAATGAGCAGTTCTTC. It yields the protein CASSVGTYNEQFF.

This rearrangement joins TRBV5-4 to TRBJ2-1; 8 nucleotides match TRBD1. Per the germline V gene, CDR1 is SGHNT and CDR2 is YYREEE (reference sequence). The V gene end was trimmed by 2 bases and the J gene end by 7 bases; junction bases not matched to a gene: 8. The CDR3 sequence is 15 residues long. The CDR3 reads CASSFGAGGKNEQFF. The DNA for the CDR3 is TGTGCCAGCAGCTTCGGGGCAGGGGGCAAGAATGAGCAGTTCTTC.

CDR3 loop: CASSHTGGHNEQFF. DNA of the CDR3: TGTGCCAGCTCGCATACCGGGGGGCACAATGAGCAGTTCTTC. J is TRBJ2-1 and V is TRBV18, with D maybe TRBD2 (7 bases). The CDR3 sequence is 14 residues long. V lost 6 bases and J lost 5, with 14 bases in between. Germline V gene lookup returns CDR1 KGHSH and CDR2 LQKENI.

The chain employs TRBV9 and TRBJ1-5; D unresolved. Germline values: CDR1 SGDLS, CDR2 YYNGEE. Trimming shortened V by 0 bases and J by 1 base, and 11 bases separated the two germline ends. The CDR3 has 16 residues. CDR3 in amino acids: CASSVDSWQSNQPQHF. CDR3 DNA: TGTGCCAGCAGCGTAGATTCGTGGCAGAGCAATCAGCCCCAGCATTTT.

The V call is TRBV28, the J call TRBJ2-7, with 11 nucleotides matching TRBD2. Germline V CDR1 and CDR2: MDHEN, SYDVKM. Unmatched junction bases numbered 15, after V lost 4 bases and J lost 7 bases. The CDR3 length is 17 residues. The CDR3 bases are TGTGCCAGCAGTTCTTTACTTGAGACTAGCGGGGCGTGGGAGCAGTACTTC. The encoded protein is CASSSLLETSGAWEQYF. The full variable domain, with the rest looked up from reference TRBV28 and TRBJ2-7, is DVKVTQSSRYLVKRTGEKVFLECVQDMDHENMFWYRQDPGLGLRLIYFSYDVKMKEKGDIPEGYSVSREKKERFSLILESASTNQTSMYLCASSSLLETSGAWEQYFGPGTRLTVT.

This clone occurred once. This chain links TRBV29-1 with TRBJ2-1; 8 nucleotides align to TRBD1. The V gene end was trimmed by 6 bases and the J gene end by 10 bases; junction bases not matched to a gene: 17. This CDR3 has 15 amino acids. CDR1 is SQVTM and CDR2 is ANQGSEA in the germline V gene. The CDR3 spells CSVINRAGGEGEQFF. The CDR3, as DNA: TGCAGCGTGATAAACCGGGCAGGGGGCGAGGGGGAGCAGTTCTTC.

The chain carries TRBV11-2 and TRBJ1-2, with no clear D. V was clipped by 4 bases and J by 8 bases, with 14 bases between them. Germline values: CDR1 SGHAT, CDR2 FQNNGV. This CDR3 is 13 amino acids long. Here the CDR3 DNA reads TGTGCCAGCAGCTACCTGACGGCCGGGGGCTACACCTTC. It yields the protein CASSYLTAGGYTF.

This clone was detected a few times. CDR3 DNA sequence: TGTGCCAGCAGCTCGGACACCTCCTACGAGCAGTACTTC. Amino acids: CASSSDTSYEQYF. This rearrangement joins TRBV5-4 to TRBJ2-7; a weak D match, TRBD1 (5 bases). The CDR3 is 13 residues long. Trimming shortened V by 3 bases and J by 0 bases, and 7 bases separated the two germline ends. Germline V gene data show CDR1 as SGHNT and CDR2 as YYREEE (reference sequence).

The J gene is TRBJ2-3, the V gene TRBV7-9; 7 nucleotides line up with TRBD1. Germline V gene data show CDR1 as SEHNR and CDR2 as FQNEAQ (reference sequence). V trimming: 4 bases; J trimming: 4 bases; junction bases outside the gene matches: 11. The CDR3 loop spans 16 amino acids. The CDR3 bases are TGTGCCAGCAGCTATGAGACAGGGCTACAGGCAGATACGCAGTATTTT. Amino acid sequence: CASSYETGLQADTQYF.

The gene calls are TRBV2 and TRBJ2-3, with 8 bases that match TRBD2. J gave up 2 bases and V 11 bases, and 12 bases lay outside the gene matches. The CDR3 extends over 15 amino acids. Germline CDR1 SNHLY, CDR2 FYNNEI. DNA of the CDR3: TGTGCCCAAACTTATCGGCGGGAGGCCACAGATACGCAGTATTTT. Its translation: CAQTYRREATDTQYF.

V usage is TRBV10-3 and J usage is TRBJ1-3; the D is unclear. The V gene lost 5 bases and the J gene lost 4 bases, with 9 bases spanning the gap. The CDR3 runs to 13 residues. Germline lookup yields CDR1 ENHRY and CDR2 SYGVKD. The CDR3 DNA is TGTGCCATCAGTACAGTGGGCGGAAACACCATATATTTT. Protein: CAISTVGGNTIYF.

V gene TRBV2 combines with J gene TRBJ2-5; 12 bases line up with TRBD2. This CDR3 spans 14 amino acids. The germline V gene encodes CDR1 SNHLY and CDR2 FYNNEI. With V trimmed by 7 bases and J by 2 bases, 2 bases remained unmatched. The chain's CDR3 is CASTTSGGQETQYF. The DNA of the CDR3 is TGTGCCAGCACGACTAGCGGGGGTCAAGAGACCCAGTACTTC. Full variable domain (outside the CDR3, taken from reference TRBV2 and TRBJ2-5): EPEVTQTPSHQVTQMGQEVILRCVPISNHLYFYWYRQILGQKVEFLVSFYNNEISEKSEIFDDQFSVERPDGSNFTLKIRSTKLEDSAMYFCASTTSGGQETQYFGPGTRLLVL.

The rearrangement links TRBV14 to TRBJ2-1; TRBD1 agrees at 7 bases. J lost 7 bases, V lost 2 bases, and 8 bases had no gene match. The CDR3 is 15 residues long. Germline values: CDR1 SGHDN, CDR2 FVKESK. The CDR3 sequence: CASSQLQGSRNEQFF. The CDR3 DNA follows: TGTGCCAGCAGCCAATTACAGGGGTCCAGAAATGAGCAGTTCTTC.

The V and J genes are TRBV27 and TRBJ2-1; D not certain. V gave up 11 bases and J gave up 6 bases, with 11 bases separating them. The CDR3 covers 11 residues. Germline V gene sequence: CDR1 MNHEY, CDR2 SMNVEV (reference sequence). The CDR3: CASTYRNEQFF. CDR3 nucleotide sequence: TGTGCCTCCACTTATCGCAATGAGCAGTTCTTC.

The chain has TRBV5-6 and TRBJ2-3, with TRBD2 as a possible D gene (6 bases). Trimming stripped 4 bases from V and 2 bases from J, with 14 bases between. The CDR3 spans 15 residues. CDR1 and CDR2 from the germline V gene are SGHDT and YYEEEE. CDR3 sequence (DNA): TGTGCCAGCAGCGTCGCCGGGAGACACACAGATACGCAGTATTTT. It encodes CASSVAGRHTDTQYF.

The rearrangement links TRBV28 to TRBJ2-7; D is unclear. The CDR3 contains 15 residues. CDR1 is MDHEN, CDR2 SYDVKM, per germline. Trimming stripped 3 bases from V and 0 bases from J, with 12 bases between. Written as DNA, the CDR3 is TGTGCCAGCAGTTTCAGGCCAGAGAGCTCCTACGAGCAGTACTTC. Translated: CASSFRPESSYEQYF.

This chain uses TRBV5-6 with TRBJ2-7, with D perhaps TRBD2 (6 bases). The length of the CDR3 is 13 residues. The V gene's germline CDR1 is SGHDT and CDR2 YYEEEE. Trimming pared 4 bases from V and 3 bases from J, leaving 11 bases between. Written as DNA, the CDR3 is TGTGCCAGCAGCGGAGGGACGAACTACGAGCAGTACTTC. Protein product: CASSGGTNYEQYF.

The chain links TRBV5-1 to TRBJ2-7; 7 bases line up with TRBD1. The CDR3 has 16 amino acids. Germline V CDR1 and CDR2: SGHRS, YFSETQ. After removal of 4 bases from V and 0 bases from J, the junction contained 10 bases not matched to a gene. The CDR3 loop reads CASSPLSTGSSYEQYF. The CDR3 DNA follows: TGCGCCAGCAGCCCACTCTCGACAGGGAGCTCCTACGAGCAGTACTTC.

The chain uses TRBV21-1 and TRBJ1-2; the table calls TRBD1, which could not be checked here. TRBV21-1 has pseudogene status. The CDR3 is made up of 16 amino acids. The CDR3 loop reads CASTWTGTGGIYGYTF. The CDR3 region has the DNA TGTGCCAGCACCTGGACCGGGACAGGGGGGATCTATGGCTACACCTTC.

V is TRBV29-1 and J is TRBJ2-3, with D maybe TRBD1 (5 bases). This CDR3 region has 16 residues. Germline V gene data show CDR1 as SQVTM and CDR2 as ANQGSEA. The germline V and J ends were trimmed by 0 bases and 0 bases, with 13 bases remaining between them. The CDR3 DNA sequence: TGCAGCGTTGAAGACCGGACAAAGACTAGCACAGATACGCAGTATTTT. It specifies CSVEDRTKTSTDTQYF.

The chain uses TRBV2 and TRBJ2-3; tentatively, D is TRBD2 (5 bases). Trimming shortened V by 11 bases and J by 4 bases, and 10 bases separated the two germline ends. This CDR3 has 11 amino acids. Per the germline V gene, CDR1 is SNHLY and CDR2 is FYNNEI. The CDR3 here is CAAAGSDTQYF. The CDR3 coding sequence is TGTGCCGCGGCGGGTTCAGATACGCAGTATTTT.

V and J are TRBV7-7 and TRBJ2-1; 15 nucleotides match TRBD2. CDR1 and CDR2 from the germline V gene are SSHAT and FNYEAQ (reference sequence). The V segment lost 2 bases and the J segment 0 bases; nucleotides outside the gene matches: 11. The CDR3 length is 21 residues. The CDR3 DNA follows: TGTGCCAGCAGCTTATGGTGGACTAGCGGGAGGGCGGGGGTCTCCTACAATGAGCAGTTCTTC. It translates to CASSLWWTSGRAGVSYNEQFF.

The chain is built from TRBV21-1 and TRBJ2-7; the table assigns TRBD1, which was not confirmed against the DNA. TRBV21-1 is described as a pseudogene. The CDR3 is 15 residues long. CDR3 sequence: CASSIGTGRILEQYF. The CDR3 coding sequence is TGTGCCAGCAGCATCGGGACAGGGCGCATCTTGGAGCAGTACTTC.